These 8 T cell receptor beta chains originate from one sample sequenced in a study of PD-1 blockade in classical Hodgkin lymphoma. Autologous stem cell transplantation was followed by relapse in every patient, and brentuximab vedotin exposure varied. Data came from immunoSEQ multiplex PCR; TCRdb stores just in-frame clones and leaves some out. The repertoire holds tens of thousands of clones, with roughly 78% as singletons. The sample in question was peripheral blood mononuclear cells (PBMCs), obtained before the second cycle of nivolumab. These receptors were taken from a human donor with classical Hodgkin lymphoma.

The V gene is TRBV2, the J gene TRBJ1-6, with D possibly matching TRBD1 (6 bases). Per the germline V gene, CDR1 is SNHLY and CDR2 is FYNNEI. The V end lost 6 bases, the J end lost 10 bases, and 16 bases lay between the germline ends. CDR3 length equals 14 residues. CDR3 nucleotide sequence: TGTGCCAGCAGGAGTGGCGACAGGTCCTCACCCCTCCACTTT. Translated, it gives CASRSGDRSSPLHF.

The V gene is TRBV28, the J gene TRBJ1-5, with 7 positions matching TRBD1. The CDR3 is 15 residues long. J lost 6 bases, V lost 5 bases, and 10 bases had no gene match. Germline V gives CDR1 MDHEN, CDR2 SYDVKM. The CDR3, as DNA: TGTGCCAGCAGTGGCGACAGGGTAGCAGGTCAGCCCCAGCATTTT. Protein: CASSGDRVAGQPQHF. The whole variable domain, remainder taken from reference TRBV28 and TRBJ1-5, is DVKVTQSSRYLVKRTGEKVFLECVQDMDHENMFWYRQDPGLGLRLIYFSYDVKMKEKGDIPEGYSVSREKKERFSLILESASTNQTSMYLCASSGDRVAGQPQHFGDGTRLSIL.

This clone showed up just a few times. J is TRBJ1-6 and V is TRBV7-9; D might be TRBD1 (5 bases). V was clipped by 3 bases and J by 7 bases, with 10 bases between them. CDR1 is SEHNR, CDR2 FQNEAQ, per germline (reference sequence). CDR3 length equals 14 residues. Written as DNA, the CDR3 is TGTGCCAGCAGCTTGGGGAAGGGGAATTCACCCCTCCACTTT. This encodes CASSLGKGNSPLHF.

This clone has just one count. This rearrangement joins TRBV6-1 to TRBJ2-5, with a tentative D call TRBD2 (6 bases). Germline V gene sequence: CDR1 MNHNS, CDR2 SASEGT. Trimming took off 6 bases at V and 3 bases at J, with 17 bases between the two ends. The CDR3 consists of 15 residues. CDR3 in DNA: TGTGCCAGCAGCCGGGACTTCTCCTGGGAAGAGACCCAGTACTTC. It yields the protein CASSRDFSWEETQYF.

The genes are TRBV18 and TRBJ2-1; TRBD1 matches 7 bases. Germline-derived CDR1 and CDR2 are KGHSH and LQKENI. CDR3 length equals 15 residues. V shed 6 bases and J 5 bases; nucleotides not matched to a gene: 10. The CDR3 DNA reads TGTGCCAGCTCCCCCCGGGGACAGACTAACAATGAGCAGTTCTTC. It specifies CASSPRGQTNNEQFF.

The chain links TRBV28 to TRBJ1-1; D is undetermined. The CDR3 runs to 12 residues. The V gene's germline CDR1 is MDHEN and CDR2 SYDVKM. This chain's CDR3 is CAVGLRNTEAFF. CDR3 sequence (DNA): TGTGCAGTAGGACTCCGGAACACTGAAGCTTTCTTT.

The chain links TRBV28 to TRBJ1-2; tentative D call: TRBD1 (5 bases). This CDR3 contains 14 residues. V shed 10 bases and J shed 5 bases, with 20 bases lying between them. Germline V gene sequence: CDR1 MDHEN, CDR2 SYDVKM. CDR3 nucleotide sequence: TGTGCCACCCTTTCCGATAGGGGCCTATATGGCTACACCTTC. Translated, it gives CATLSDRGLYGYTF.

This chain connects TRBV5-1 to TRBJ1-1; D remains unclear. V was clipped by 6 bases and J by 5 bases, with 14 bases between them. CDR1 and CDR2 (germline): SGHRS, YFSETQ. The CDR3 length is 13 residues. As DNA, the CDR3 is TGCGCCAGCACCTTTCAAGAGGGAACTGAAGCTTTCTTT. Its protein is CASTFQEGTEAFF.